These 8 T cell receptor beta chains came from one sample sequenced in a study of control samples from healthy donors and cancer patients. TCRdb keeps only in-frame clones here, not all; method: immunoSEQ multiplex PCR. This sample has tens of thousands of clones, with 90% to 95% found just once. The sequenced sample consisted of blood. Receptors originate from a woman in her twenties or thirties in good health.

This clone showed up just a few times. The chain has TRBV30 and TRBJ1-2, with 8 bases that match TRBD1. The CDR3 covers 16 residues. Germline CDR1 reads GTSNPN; CDR2 reads SVGIG (reference sequence). V lost 5 bases, J lost 4 bases, and 15 bases stayed unmatched. In DNA, the CDR3 is TGTGCCTGGTCCGAGACAGGGGTCGGGACTCTCTATGGCTACACCTTC. Protein product: CAWSETGVGTLYGYTF. Full variable domain (rest looked up from reference TRBV30 and TRBJ1-2): SQTIHQWPATLVQPVGSPLSLECTVEGTSNPNLYWYRQAAGRGLQLLFYSVGIGQISSEVPQNLSASRPQDRQFILSSKKLLLSDSGFYLCAWSETGVGTLYGYTFGSGTRLTVV.

V and J are TRBV6-5 and TRBJ1-2, with D possibly being TRBD1 (6 bases). CDR3 size: 10 residues. Per the germline V gene, CDR1 is MNHEY and CDR2 is SVGAGI. V lost 6 bases and J 8 bases, leaving 7 bases between the germline ends. CDR3: CASRTGGYTF. As DNA, the CDR3 is TGTGCCAGCAGGACAGGCGGCTACACCTTC.

CDR3 sequence reads: CATSRGRDGGNEKLFF. CDR3 DNA: TGTGCCACCAGCAGAGGGCGGGACGGGGGTAATGAAAAACTGTTTTTT. The chain recombines TRBV15 with TRBJ1-4; possible D gene TRBD1, 5 bases. Germline-derived CDR1 and CDR2 are LNHNV and YYDKDF (reference sequence). The CDR3 extends over 16 amino acids. V lost 1 base to trimming and J lost 4 bases, with 13 bases between them.

Here the CDR3 DNA reads TGTGCCAGCAGTTTATCCAGGTGGAGGGCTGGTAGTCAGCCCCAGCATTTT. Its translation is CASSLSRWRAGSQPQHF. The V call is TRBV28, the J call TRBJ1-5; D not resolved. Trimming cost V 1 base and J 6 bases, with 19 bases left between them. This CDR3 is 17 amino acids long. In germline, CDR1 is MDHEN, CDR2 SYDVKM. The variable domain in full, with the rest retrieved from reference TRBV28 and TRBJ1-5, is DVKVTQSSRYLVKRTGEKVFLECVQDMDHENMFWYRQDPGLGLRLIYFSYDVKMKEKGDIPEGYSVSREKKERFSLILESASTNQTSMYLCASSLSRWRAGSQPQHFGDGTRLSIL.

V and J are TRBV30 and TRBJ1-6; no clear D gene. The V gene lost 2 bases and the J gene lost 0 bases, with 8 bases spanning the gap. The germline gives CDR1 GTSNPN, CDR2 SVGIG (reference sequence). The CDR3 is made up of 15 amino acids. CDR3 DNA sequence: TGTGCCTGGAGTTTGACCCACTCCTATAATTCACCCCTCCACTTT. Protein sequence: CAWSLTHSYNSPLHF.

The genes are TRBV29-1 and TRBJ2-1; 10 positions agree with TRBD2. The trim removed 0 bases at V and 1 base at J, leaving 3 bases unmatched. Germline CDR1 and CDR2: SQVTM and ANQGSEA. This CDR3 comprises 16 residues. The CDR3 DNA follows: TGCAGCGTTGAAGAAGGACTAGCGGATTCCTACAATGAGCAGTTCTTC. Encoded protein: CSVEEGLADSYNEQFF.

This chain uses TRBV7-9 with TRBJ1-1, with 8 bases aligning to TRBD1. Looked up from germline, CDR1 is SEHNR and CDR2 is FQNEAQ (reference sequence). V gave up 5 bases and J gave up 1 base; unmatched junction bases: 12. This CDR3 has 17 amino acids. The CDR3 sequence: CASSPRTGYGGNTEAFF. The CDR3 nucleotides are TGTGCCAGCAGCCCCCGGACAGGGTATGGTGGGAACACTGAAGCTTTCTTT. The full variable domain, in which reference TRBV7-9 and TRBJ1-1 provide the parts outside the CDR3, is DTGVSQNPRHKITKRGQNVTFRCDPISEHNRLYWYRQTLGQGPEFLTYFQNEAQLEKSRLLSDRFSAERPKGSFSTLEIQRTEQGDSAMYLCASSPRTGYGGNTEAFFGQGTRLTVV.

This clone occurred once. V is TRBV19 and J is TRBJ2-1; 8 nucleotides agree with TRBD1. CDR1 and CDR2 (germline): LNHDA, SQIVND (reference sequence). The CDR3 consists of 13 residues. Trimming cost V 5 bases and J 9 bases; bases outside gene matches: 6. In DNA, the CDR3 is TGTGCCAGTAGTCAGCAGGGGGCCGCTGAGCAGTTCTTC. It translates to CASSQQGAAEQFF.